This T cell receptor beta chain was recovered during a study of blood T cell repertoires in COVID-19. Background on the study: Both acute and convalescent COVID-19 samples were obtained from the United States, Italy and Spain. Nucleic acid was either cDNA or gDNA, and it came from T cells, B-cell-depleted T cells, or PBMCs.

Source study methods: From reference gene primer amplification, estimates of nucleated cell counts were derived. Measured with immunoSEQ multiplex PCR; TCRdb has only the in-frame clones, and not every one. That table is the source of V, J and clone size, and D and trimming were worked out from the DNA. Among 90,000 to 130,000 clones listed, roughly nine tenths were seen once. Germline V gene lookup returns CDR1 MDHEN and CDR2 SYDVKM. Trimming took off 8 bases at V and 0 bases at J, with 11 bases between the two ends. CDR3 size: 15 residues. The sequence came from a human donor in a cohort sampled during active COVID-19. The sample consisted of peripheral blood. J is TRBJ1-6 and V is TRBV28; D remains unclear. The CDR3 protein is CASGTVSSYNSPLHF. In nucleotides, the CDR3 is TGTGCCAGCGGAACAGTAAGCTCCTATAATTCACCCCTCCACTTT.